A selection of T cell receptor beta chains follows, all from one sample in a study of breast tumors, draining lymph nodes, adjacent tissues. MiXCR, applied by TCRdb to the multiplex PCR reads, yields one record per CDR3 protein. The table lists about 180,000 distinct CDR3 sequences, 33% of them singletons. Material: axillary lymph node tissue. The receptor set was obtained from a female donor with breast cancer. Some clones in this sample may be carry-over from other donors' samples. CDR3s include the opening cysteine and the closing phenylalanine or tryptophan. Each record gives: clone size, V gene, CDR3 protein. A clone size is listed for some rows: how often the clone was seen (once, few, many), or a class if it is expanded.

many TRBV24-1 CATSDLGLAGILWTYEQYF
many TRBV6-1 CASSALRQTQETQYF
many TRBV20-1 CSASRTDTQYF
NA TRBV2 CASRRTKNIQYF
many TRBV12-3/TRBV12-4 CASRRDRGAYGYTF
many TRBV24-1 CATSDSFGDSLNYGYTF
NA TRBV2 CASSDSTGSYEHF
many TRBV10-3 CAISANPASGRANTGELFF
many TRBV29-1 CSVRQGVETQYF
many TRBV11-3 CASSLGYNYGYTF
NA TRBV6-2/TRBV6-3 CASSYLYRGRETQYF
few TRBV7-9 CASSPPRGSDTEAFF
many TRBV7-9 CASSLGDSSYGYTF
NA TRBV7-6 CASSPGDTTPYEQYF
many TRBV16 CASSQSWTAVNYGYTF
NA TRBV27 CASSLTSINEQFF